The 13 T cell receptor beta chains in this list originate from one sample, sequenced in a study of blood T cell repertoires in COVID-19. This table comes from immunoSEQ multiplex PCR, and its TCRdb copy is limited to in-frame clones, with some not included. The sample shows some 230,000 clones, 80% to 85% of them seen only once. Specimen: peripheral blood. Receptor source: a woman aged 55-70 years with acute or convalescent COVID-19.

The rearrangement joins TRBV10-3 to TRBJ2-7, with 8 bases fitting TRBD1. Germline values: CDR1 ENHRY, CDR2 SYGVKD. There are 14 residues in the CDR3. J lost 7 bases, V lost 6 bases, and 11 bases had no gene match. The CDR3 nucleotides are TGTGCCATCAGCCGGACAGGGATAGGAGGGGAGCAGTACTTC. Translating gives CAISRTGIGGEQYF.

The J gene is TRBJ2-7, the V gene TRBV19; D ambiguous. CDR3 size: 11 residues. Trimming shortened V by 6 bases and J by 3 bases, and 6 bases separated the two germline ends. The germline V gene has CDR1 LNHDA and CDR2 SQIVND (reference sequence). The CDR3 nucleotides read TGTGCCAGTAGCAATTTCTACGAGCAGTACTTC. It is translated as CASSNFYEQYF.

CDR3 region: CASRSGQGRDGYTF. The DNA for the CDR3 is TGTGCCAGCAGGAGCGGACAGGGGAGGGATGGCTACACCTTC. The gene calls are TRBV7-2 and TRBJ1-2; the match to TRBD1 covers 9 bases. With 6 bases clipped from V and 6 bases from J, the junction kept 8 bases outside the gene matches. Germline V gives CDR1 SGHTA, CDR2 FQGNSA. The CDR3 consists of 14 residues. Combining the CDR3 with reference TRBV7-2 and TRBJ1-2 gives the whole variable domain GAGVSQSPSNKVTEKGKDVELRCDPISGHTALYWYRQSLGQGLEFLIYFQGNSAPDKSGLPSDRFSAERTGGSVSTLTIQRTQQEDSAVYLCASRSGQGRDGYTFGSGTRLTVV.

V usage is TRBV6-6 and J usage is TRBJ1-2; 8 bases fit TRBD1. Trimming at V came to 6 bases and at J to 4 bases, leaving 7 bases not matched to a gene. The CDR3 sequence is 14 residues long. Germline CDR1 reads MNHNY; CDR2 reads SVGAGI (reference sequence). The CDR3 DNA reads as TGTGCCAGCAGGACCGGGACAGGAATCTATGGCTACACCTTC. Translated: CASRTGTGIYGYTF.

The chain joins TRBV27 to TRBJ1-5; possible D gene TRBD1, 6 bases. Germline CDR1 and CDR2: MNHEY and SMNVEV (reference sequence). The V end was cut by 3 bases, the J end by 2 bases, with 11 bases between. The CDR3 has 15 residues. CDR3 sequence reads: CASSFQGMGNQPQHF. CDR3 in DNA: TGTGCCAGCAGTTTTCAGGGGATGGGCAATCAGCCCCAGCATTTT.

This chain joins TRBV10-3 and TRBJ2-7, with 7 bases that match TRBD2. The trim removed 3 bases at V and 4 bases at J, leaving 12 bases unmatched. This CDR3 is 16 amino acids long. Germline CDR1 and CDR2: ENHRY and SYGVKD. The CDR3 sequence: CAISEGAVGRGYEQYF. CDR3 in DNA: TGTGCCATCAGTGAAGGGGCCGTGGGGCGGGGGTACGAGCAGTACTTC.

The rearrangement uses TRBV19 and TRBJ1-3, with 8 bases that match TRBD1. Germline V gene sequence: CDR1 LNHDA, CDR2 SQIVND (reference sequence). The V gene end was trimmed by 4 bases and the J gene end by 3 bases; junction bases not matched to a gene: 8. This CDR3 comprises 16 residues. The CDR3 loop is CASSTTMTGVGNTIYF. CDR3 bases: TGTGCCAGTAGTACAACGATGACAGGGGTTGGAAACACCATATATTTT.

The rearrangement uses TRBV5-1 and TRBJ2-7; the D gene is possibly TRBD2 (6 bases). CDR3 size: 14 residues. Germline CDR1 SGHRS, CDR2 YFSETQ. V shed 2 bases and J shed 0 bases, with 9 bases lying between them. In nucleotides, the CDR3 is TGCGCCAGCAGCTTTGGGGGGATCTCCTACGAGCAGTACTTC. Protein product: CASSFGGISYEQYF.

J is TRBJ1-5 and V is TRBV19; possibly TRBD1 for D (6 bases). V was shortened by 8 bases and J by 2 bases, with 13 bases between the two germline ends. The CDR3 is 14 residues long. CDR1 LNHDA and CDR2 SQIVND come from the germline V gene (reference sequence). Written as DNA, the CDR3 is TGTGCCAGTCAGAGGGGGACGCGCAATCAGCCCCAGCATTTT. Amino acid sequence: CASQRGTRNQPQHF. Using reference TRBV19 and TRBJ1-5 for the parts outside the CDR3, the full variable domain is DGGITQSPKYLFRKEGQNVTLSCEQNLNHDAMYWYRQDPGQGLRLIYYSQIVNDFQKGDIAEGYSVSREKKESFPLTVTSAQKNPTAFYLCASQRGTRNQPQHFGDGTRLSIL.

The gene calls are TRBV19 and TRBJ2-1; TRBD2 aligns across 13 bases. The CDR3 has 15 residues. J was trimmed by 10 bases and V by 4 bases; bases with no gene match: 7. Germline V lookup: CDR1 LNHDA, CDR2 SQIVND (reference sequence). CDR3 residues: CASSTTSGGAREQFF. The DNA for the CDR3 is TGTGCCAGTAGTACCACTAGCGGGGGGGCCAGGGAGCAGTTCTTC.

The V call is TRBV28, the J call TRBJ1-5; D not resolved. The germline V gene has CDR1 MDHEN and CDR2 SYDVKM. V was clipped by 4 bases and J by 5 bases, with 9 bases between them. There are 13 residues in the CDR3. The CDR3 protein is CASSWGGHQPQHF. The CDR3 DNA follows: TGTGCCAGCAGTTGGGGAGGCCATCAGCCCCAGCATTTT.

The CDR3 sequence is CASTPRLAGDEQFF. CDR3 DNA sequence: TGTGCCAGCACCCCCAGACTAGCGGGGGATGAGCAGTTCTTC. V is TRBV6-5 and J is TRBJ2-1, with 12 bases matching TRBD2. CDR3 length equals 14 residues. After removal of 7 bases from V and 8 bases from J, the junction contained 6 bases not matched to a gene. Germline CDR1 is MNHEY and CDR2 is SVGAGI.

The chain employs TRBV27 and TRBJ1-6, with 7 bases lining up with TRBD1. V trimming: 5 bases; J trimming: 6 bases; junction bases outside the gene matches: 7. This CDR3 contains 15 residues. Germline values: CDR1 MNHEY, CDR2 SMNVEV (reference sequence). CDR3 loop: CASSTTGTANSPLHF. The CDR3 DNA sequence: TGTGCCAGCAGTACTACCGGGACAGCTAATTCACCCCTCCACTTT.